A selection of T cell receptor beta chains follows, all from one sample in a study of blood T cell repertoires in COVID-19. The protocol was immunoSEQ multiplex PCR, while the TCRdb copy is restricted to in-frame clones and leaves out a portion. The data hold 150,000 or so clones, with approximately 90% observed a single time. The sample was PBMCs or T cells enriched from blood (not recorded which). The receptors were gathered from a middle-aged man who had recovered from COVID-19. CDR3s include the opening cysteine and the closing phenylalanine or tryptophan. A D gene is named only where the DNA matches it firmly. The size entry is marked missing in some rows and otherwise reads once, few, many or a size class.

.	TRBV5-1	TRBD1	TRBJ2-5	CASSLLGQQETQYF	TGCGCCAGCAGCTTGTTGGGACAGCAAGAGACCCAGTACTTC
few	TRBV7-2	TRBD2	TRBJ2-3	CASSSLAGAPDTQYF	TGTGCCAGCAGCTCACTAGCGGGGGCGCCAGATACGCAGTATTTT
.	TRBV7-2	TRBD2	TRBJ2-1	CASSLGIGGAYNEQFF	TGTGCCAGCAGCTTAGGTATCGGGGGGGCCTACAATGAGCAGTTCTTC
.	TRBV7-2	.	TRBJ1-5	CASSLVNTDQPQHF	TGTGCCAGCAGCTTAGTCAACACAGATCAGCCCCAGCATTTT
.	TRBV3-1/TRBV3-2	.	TRBJ1-2	CASSVQGRSNYGYTF	TGTGCCAGCAGCGTACAGGGTCGGAGTAACTATGGCTACACCTTC
.	TRBV3-1/TRBV3-2	TRBD1	TRBJ1-2	CASRRTGEGGYTF	TGTGCCAGCAGACGGACAGGGGAGGGTGGCTACACCTTC
.	TRBV2	.	TRBJ1-1	CASTLNTEAFF	TGTGCCAGCACTCTAAACACTGAAGCTTTCTTT
once	TRBV5-3	TRBD1	TRBJ1-1	CARSSRDRGLSDTEAFF	TGTGCCAGAAGCTCCCGGGACAGGGGGCTCTCGGACACTGAAGCTTTCTTT
once	TRBV5-1	TRBD2	TRBJ2-5	CASSLASGGPPIQETQYF	TGCGCCAGCAGCTTGGCTAGCGGGGGGCCCCCGATCCAAGAGACCCAGTACTTC
.	TRBV7-2	.	TRBJ1-3	CASSPHYSGNTIYF	TGTGCCAGCAGTCCTCACTACTCTGGAAACACCATATATTTT
.	TRBV15	.	TRBJ1-4	CATRQGQTNEKLFF	TGTGCCACCAGGCAGGGACAAACTAATGAAAAACTGTTTTTT
.	TRBV6-5	.	TRBJ1-4	CASSRTGNEKLFF	TGTGCCAGCAGTCGGACTGGAAATGAAAAACTGTTTTTT
.	TRBV5-1	TRBD1	TRBJ1-4	CASSPFPGTDEKLFF	TGCGCCAGCAGCCCCTTCCCCGGGACAGATGAAAAACTGTTTTTT
.	TRBV9	.	TRBJ1-3	CASSVGQLSGNTIYF	TGTGCCAGCAGCGTAGGCCAACTCTCTGGAAACACCATATATTTT
.	TRBV19	TRBD1	TRBJ2-5	CASSNDRGHQETQYF	TGTGCCAGTAGTAATGACAGGGGGCATCAAGAGACCCAGTACTTC
.	TRBV7-3	.	TRBJ2-1	CASGTSIYNEQFF	TGTGCCAGCGGGACTTCTATTTACAATGAGCAGTTCTTC
.	TRBV7-3	.	TRBJ1-1	CASRREGTEAFF	TGTGCCAGCAGGAGGGAGGGAACTGAAGCTTTCTTT
.	TRBV6-2/TRBV6-3	.	TRBJ1-2	CASSLAGSSYTF	TGTGCCAGCAGTTTGGCAGGGTCGAGCTACACCTTC
.	TRBV18	.	TRBJ1-1	CASSPIGGTEAFF	TGTGCCAGCTCACCAATCGGGGGGACTGAAGCTTTCTTT
.	TRBV19	.	TRBJ1-5	CASSIPRGEGRGNQPQHF	TGTGCCAGTAGTATCCCCCGAGGGGAGGGGCGAGGGAATCAGCCCCAGCATTTT
.	TRBV30	.	TRBJ1-2	CAWSVLTGYYGYTF	TGTGCCTGGAGTGTACTGACAGGATACTATGGCTACACCTTC
once	TRBV18	.	TRBJ2-5	CASSPPRRGRETQYF	TGTGCCAGCTCACCCCCCAGGAGGGGGCGAGAGACCCAGTACTTC
.	TRBV5-4	TRBD1	TRBJ2-5	CASSLTGGGETQYF	TGTGCCAGCAGCTTGACAGGGGGTGGGGAGACCCAGTACTTC
.	TRBV15	.	TRBJ1-2	CATSRDQRGYTF	TGTGCCACCAGCAGAGATCAGAGGGGCTACACCTTC
once	TRBV12-3/TRBV12-4	.	TRBJ2-5	CASSPDWQETQYF	TGTGCCAGCAGTCCGGACTGGCAAGAGACCCAGTACTTC
.	TRBV27	.	TRBJ2-2	CASSFSVTGELFF	TGTGCCAGCAGTTTTAGTGTTACCGGGGAGCTGTTTTTT
.	TRBV4-3	.	TRBJ1-4	CASSQGGAGEKLFF	TGCGCCAGCAGCCAAGGAGGCGCCGGTGAAAAACTGTTTTTT